This TCR beta chain derives from a study of PD-1 blockade in classical Hodgkin lymphoma. Study results and caveats: Any patient who commenced nivolumab under 1 year after ASCT was excluded.

This table comes from immunoSEQ multiplex PCR, and its TCRdb copy is limited to in-frame clones, with some not included. The table lists 40,000 or so clones, about 90% of them singletons. From germline, CDR1 is WNHNN and CDR2 SYGVQD (reference sequence). V lost 9 bases and J lost 5, with 17 bases in between. The CDR3 runs to 14 residues. For this clone: The antigen remains undetermined.

Patients all relapsed after autologous stem cell transplantation, and there was variation in brentuximab vedotin exposure. V usage is TRBV10-1 and J usage is TRBJ2-1; TRBD2 might be the D (5 bases). This material consisted of peripheral blood mononuclear cells (PBMCs), taken at baseline. The source is a human donor with classical Hodgkin lymphoma. The CDR3 is CAREIPGRNNEQFF. DNA of the CDR3: TGCGCCAGAGAAATACCGGGAAGAAACAATGAGCAGTTCTTC.